This TCR beta chain originates from a study of shared clonotypes between healthy human individuals. On this clone: What it binds is unknown.

V was pared by 4 bases and J by 0 bases, with 10 bases between. The CDR3 covers 16 residues. CDR1 is MNHNY and CDR2 is SVGAGI in the germline V gene (reference sequence). Study outcomes and limitations: Several donors held approximately 4.6% of naive CD4 clonotypes in common.

Only in-frame clones appear in the TCRdb table, and some are missing; sequencing was by immunoSEQ multiplex PCR. The sample yields 2,100,000 or so clones, about 94% seen once. This TCR was sampled from a young man in good health. The sequencing input was naive CD4+ T cells sorted from blood. Specified subset: CD45RA+ positively selected. This chain links TRBV6-6 with TRBJ2-6; tentatively, D is TRBD1 (6 bases). Here the CDR3 DNA reads TGTGCCAGCAGTTTGACAGGTAGCTCTGGGGCCAACGTCCTGACTTTC. Translated, it gives CASSLTGSSGANVLTF.